The 5 T cell receptor beta chains below all came from one sample that was sequenced in a study of shared clonotypes between healthy human individuals. Using immunoSEQ multiplex PCR, the repertoire was profiled, and TCRdb retains in-frame clones only, with some absent. The sample has approximately 2.5 million clones, over 85% seen once. Material for sequencing was naive CD4+ T cells from PBMCs. Subset in this sample: CD45RA+ positively selected. The origin of the receptors is a man aged 18-30 years in good health. Some clones in this sample may be carry-over from other donors' samples.

Remarks on this clone: The sample contains more than one DNA sequence encoding this CDR3. The chain is built from TRBV12-5 and TRBJ1-1, with a possible D match to TRBD1 (5 bases). The CDR3 loop spans 13 amino acids. V lost 4 bases and J lost 4, with 10 bases in between. The germline gives CDR1 LGHNT, CDR2 FRNRAP. CDR3 DNA: TGTGCTAGTGGTTCGCAGGGTGGCACTGAAGCTTTCTTT. This translates into CASGSQGGTEAFF.

This clone was seen a few times. The J gene is TRBJ1-1, the V gene TRBV5-4; possibly TRBD1 for D (5 bases). V was shortened by 3 bases and J by 1 base, with 13 bases between the two germline ends. Per the germline V gene, CDR1 is SGHNT and CDR2 is YYREEE (reference sequence). CDR3 length: 15 amino acids. In nucleotides, the CDR3 is TGTGCCAGCAGCTCAAAGACGGGGACGAACACTGAAGCTTTCTTT. It specifies CASSSKTGTNTEAFF.

The CDR3 loop reads CASSPGNSGNTIYF. Here the CDR3 DNA reads TGTGCCAGCAGTCCAGGGAACTCTGGAAACACCATATATTTT. The rearrangement uses TRBV6-5 and TRBJ1-3; TRBD1 might be the D (5 bases). The CDR3 contains 14 residues. V lost 5 bases and J lost 0, with 8 bases in between. Germline loops: CDR1 MNHEY, CDR2 SVGAGI.

This clone appeared once. The chain recombines TRBV5-1 with TRBJ1-5; perhaps TRBD1 as D (5 bases). V was clipped by 4 bases and J by 4 bases, with 18 bases between them. Germline CDR1 and CDR2: SGHRS and YFSETQ. This CDR3 spans 16 amino acids. This chain's CDR3 is CASSRRDRRPNQPQHF. In nucleotides, the CDR3 is TGCGCCAGCAGCCGGCGGGACCGACGACCGAATCAGCCCCAGCATTTT.

This sequence joins TRBV7-8 and TRBJ2-5, with D maybe TRBD2 (7 bases). The germline V gene has CDR1 SGHVS and CDR2 FQNEAQ. The CDR3 runs 16 residues. V shed 5 bases and J shed 2 bases, with 18 bases lying between them. The DNA for the CDR3 is TGTGCCAGCAGCCGTAGTGGGGGGGACAAACAAGAGACCCAGTACTTC. Translating it yields CASSRSGGDKQETQYF.